This T cell receptor (beta chain) came from a study of human T cells and chemical hapten exposure. Across the study: Doses of diphenylcyclopropenone went to the patients' scalps weekly throughout the approximately 26-week study. DPC (0.01%) was patch tested on the upper back and read at 6 days.

TCRdb independently ran MiXCR on the RACE reads; one entry per CDR3 protein. The sample records 95,000 to 150,000 distinct CDR3 sequences, roughly 12% being singletons. This clonotype appeared many times. Indicated time point: pre-sensitization, week 0. The sample's treatment: therapeutic diphenylcyclopropenone sensitization with weekly scalp DPC. Staff drew blood before applying each patch test. V was clipped by 1 base and J by 1 base, with 10 bases between them. CDR1 SGHVS and CDR2 FQNEAQ come from the germline V gene. This CDR3 is 15 amino acids long. The sample here was whole blood, taken in connection with sensitization to the hapten diphenylcyclopropenone (DPC). V is TRBV7-8 and J is TRBJ1-2, with D unresolved. The clonotype comes from a young woman with alopecia areata. Some clones in this sample may be carry-over from other donors' samples. CDR3 nucleotide sequence: TGTGCCAGCAGCTTAGGGACGGGATATAACTATGGCTACACCTTC. Protein sequence: CASSLGTGYNYGYTF.